These 26 T cell receptor beta chains originate from one sample sequenced in a study of cytomegalovirus exposure and HLA in healthy donors (dated by TCRdb to between 2016 and 2019). The receptor library was made with the immunoSEQ multiplex PCR assay. For the multiplex PCR, a mixture combining 60 forward primers for TCR Vbeta segments and 13 reverse primers for TCR Jbeta segments was used. TCRdb re-hosts the immuneACCESS table, in-frame sequences only. Its copies lack some clones; in the studies checked, an unresolved V gene accounts for under half of them, and the cause for the rest is not known. Here the sample has about 190,000 clones; about nine tenths occur a single time. In total, the top ten clones hold approximately 0.98% of the sample. Sequencing was done on a sample of PBMCs. These receptors were collected from a boy aged 2-9 years in good health and CMV-seronegative.

The V call is TRBV10-2, the J call TRBJ2-7; possibly TRBD2 for D (5 bases). The CDR3 is 13 residues long. The germline V gene encodes CDR1 WSHSY and CDR2 SAAADI. V was shortened by 3 bases and J by 3 bases, with 9 bases between the two germline ends. The CDR3 is CASSDPTSYEQYF. In nucleotides, the CDR3 is TGCGCCAGCAGTGACCCTACTAGCTACGAGCAGTACTTC.

The genes are TRBV6-1 and TRBJ2-7, with 7 bases that match TRBD2. CDR3 length: 15 residues. Trimming cost V 6 bases and J 1 base; bases outside gene matches: 9. From germline, CDR1 is MNHNS and CDR2 SASEGT. CDR3 loop: CASSLLADSSYEQYF. CDR3 nucleotide sequence: TGTGCCAGCAGCCTCCTAGCGGACTCTTCCTACGAGCAGTACTTC.

The rearrangement links TRBV5-4 to TRBJ1-1, with a possible D match to TRBD1 (6 bases). Between the trimmed V and J ends, which lost 6 bases and 3 bases, there was a span of 18 bases. The CDR3 consists of 15 residues. CDR1 and CDR2 from the germline V gene are SGHNT and YYREEE (reference sequence). CDR3 region: CASTDSQGSHTEAFF. The CDR3 DNA follows: TGTGCCAGCACCGACTCCCAGGGGTCCCACACTGAAGCTTTCTTT.

The chain is built from TRBV7-8 and TRBJ1-4, with 7 bases lining up with TRBD1. The CDR3 spans 20 residues. Germline loops: CDR1 SGHVS, CDR2 FQNEAQ. Trimming cost V 5 bases and J 7 bases; bases outside gene matches: 25. The CDR3 DNA follows: TGTGCCAGCAGCCTAAAGAGGGTCATCCGGGACAGCCCGCAGGGTGAAAAACTGTTTTTT. This gives the protein CASSLKRVIRDSPQGEKLFF.

The J gene is TRBJ2-2, the V gene TRBV5-1; 10 bases map to TRBD1. The CDR3 consists of 16 residues. The junction had 3 bases not matched to a gene; V was cut back by 4 bases and J by 0 bases. Germline V gives CDR1 SGHRS, CDR2 YFSETQ. Here the CDR3 reads CASSTDRGANTGELFF. The CDR3 region has the DNA TGCGCCAGCAGCACGGACAGGGGGGCGAACACCGGGGAGCTGTTTTTT.

This clone was counted once. This chain joins TRBV28 and TRBJ2-1; 9 positions agree with TRBD1. V gave up 5 bases and J gave up 8 bases; unmatched junction bases: 7. Germline lookup yields CDR1 MDHEN and CDR2 SYDVKM. The CDR3 is made up of 14 amino acids. The CDR3 nucleotides are TGTGCCAGCAGTCCAAGGACAGGGGCCTATGAGCAGTTCTTC. It codes for CASSPRTGAYEQFF.

The chain carries TRBV4-2 and TRBJ2-1, with 12 bases lining up with TRBD2. The length of the CDR3 is 16 residues. The trim removed 1 base at V and 7 bases at J, leaving 5 bases unmatched. Germline assignment: CDR1 LGHNA and CDR2 YNFKEQ. The CDR3 bases are TGTGCCAGCAGCCAAGCCCTAGCGGGAGGGAAAAATGAGCAGTTCTTC. Its protein product is CASSQALAGGKNEQFF.

The chain joins TRBV14 to TRBJ2-7; perhaps TRBD1 as D (7 bases). Germline V gene lookup returns CDR1 SGHDN and CDR2 FVKESK. This CDR3 comprises 14 residues. V dropped 7 bases and J dropped 6 bases, with 19 bases sitting between them. CDR3 coding DNA: TGTGCCAGCATCGCGCAGGGGGGTTTAGGCGAGCAGTACTTC. The encoded protein is CASIAQGGLGEQYF.

The chain couples TRBV30 to TRBJ2-3, with a weak D call TRBD2 (5 bases). Germline lookup yields CDR1 GTSNPN and CDR2 SVGIG (reference sequence). The V end was cut by 5 bases, the J end by 1 base, with 16 bases between. This CDR3 region has 15 residues. This CDR3 is CAWGGVSVGTDTQYF. CDR3 bases: TGTGCCTGGGGTGGGGTTAGCGTGGGCACAGATACGCAGTATTTT.

V is TRBV5-4 and J is TRBJ2-5; D is uncertain. In germline, CDR1 is SGHNT, CDR2 YYREEE (reference sequence). CDR3 length: 14 residues. Trimming removed 0 bases from V and 0 bases from J, with 6 bases in between. The DNA for the CDR3 is TGTGCCAGCAGCTTGGGACACGACCAAGAGACCCAGTACTTC. Its translation is CASSLGHDQETQYF.

The chain joins TRBV7-9 to TRBJ1-1; 7 bases line up with TRBD1. Trimming removed 3 bases from V and 4 bases from J; junction bases left unmatched: 5. There are 14 residues in the CDR3. CDR1 SEHNR and CDR2 FQNEAQ come from the germline V gene (reference sequence). CDR3 in DNA: TGTGCCAGCAGCTTCGTATCAGGGGGCACTGAAGCTTTCTTT. Protein sequence: CASSFVSGGTEAFF.

The CDR3 sequence is CASRSEDTEAFF. In DNA form, the CDR3 reads TGTGCCAGCAGAAGTGAGGACACTGAAGCTTTCTTT. The genes are TRBV6-5 and TRBJ1-1; no reliable D call. Looked up from germline, CDR1 is MNHEY and CDR2 is SVGAGI. The CDR3 length is 12 residues. V was cut by 6 bases and J by 3 bases, with 8 bases left in between.

A few counts support this clone. The V gene is TRBV5-4, the J gene TRBJ1-3, with a weak D call TRBD1 (5 bases). The CDR3 covers 15 residues. V lost 10 bases and J 8 bases, leaving 25 bases between the germline ends. The V gene's germline CDR1 is SGHNT and CDR2 YYREEE (reference sequence). The CDR3 protein is CAVADRGRAEDTIYF. In DNA form, the CDR3 reads TGTGCCGTAGCGGATAGGGGCAGGGCTGAAGACACCATATATTTT.

V and J are TRBV5-1 and TRBJ2-7; 7 bases line up with TRBD1. CDR3 length: 13 amino acids. Looked up from germline, CDR1 is SGHRS and CDR2 is YFSETQ. With 5 bases clipped from V and 5 bases from J, the junction kept 7 bases outside the gene matches. CDR3 loop: CASSAGQVNEQYF. The DNA for the CDR3 is TGCGCCAGCAGTGCCGGACAGGTGAACGAGCAGTACTTC.

The rearrangement joins TRBV15 to TRBJ1-5, with D unclear. The CDR3 is made up of 13 amino acids. V was clipped by 4 bases and J by 0 bases, with 4 bases between them. From germline, CDR1 is LNHNV and CDR2 YYDKDF (reference sequence). This CDR3 is CATSTYSNQPQHF. CDR3 coding DNA: TGTGCCACCAGCACTTATAGCAATCAGCCCCAGCATTTT.

The V call is TRBV7-9, the J call TRBJ2-3; 10 bases are shared with TRBD1. Germline V lookup: CDR1 SEHNR, CDR2 FQNEAQ (reference sequence). The CDR3 covers 15 residues. Trimming took 4 bases from V and 3 from J; bases not matched to a gene: 4. The CDR3 is CASSYRQGATDTQYF. The CDR3 coding sequence is TGTGCCAGCAGCTATAGACAGGGGGCGACAGATACGCAGTATTTT.

The genes are TRBV5-1 and TRBJ1-2; D possibly corresponds to TRBD1 (6 bases). V was shortened by 4 bases and J by 6 bases, with 19 bases between the two germline ends. The CDR3 contains 15 residues. Germline V gives CDR1 SGHRS, CDR2 YFSETQ. CDR3 amino acids: CASSLEEWQGNGYTF. DNA for the CDR3: TGCGCCAGCAGCCTAGAGGAGTGGCAGGGGAATGGCTACACCTTC.

The chain carries TRBV29-1 and TRBJ2-7, with D perhaps matching TRBD1 (5 bases). Germline V gives CDR1 SQVTM, CDR2 ANQGSEA. The CDR3 covers 15 residues. The germline V and J ends were trimmed by 0 bases and 4 bases, with 16 bases remaining between them. CDR3 coding DNA: TGCAGCGTTGAAGATCGGCGGCAGGGTCGGTACGAGCAGTACTTC. As protein: CSVEDRRQGRYEQYF.

J is TRBJ1-2 and V is TRBV18; D call uncertain. V was trimmed by 3 bases and J by 0 bases, leaving 8 bases between them. The CDR3 is 14 residues long. Looked up from germline, CDR1 is KGHSH and CDR2 is LQKENI. The CDR3 coding sequence is TGTGCCAGCTCACCGGAGGGAACTAACTATGGCTACACCTTC. This sequence encodes CASSPEGTNYGYTF.

CDR3 coding DNA: TGCGCCAGCCGGGCTAGCGGGGGGAGCTCCTACAATGAGCAGTTCTTC. Protein sequence: CASRASGGSSYNEQFF. The chain uses TRBV10-2 and TRBJ2-1; 11 bases align to TRBD2. Germline V gene sequence: CDR1 WSHSY, CDR2 SAAADI. J was trimmed by 0 bases and V by 8 bases; bases with no gene match: 6. The CDR3 totals 16 residues.

The V and J genes are TRBV7-2 and TRBJ1-5, with unresolved D. The CDR3 extends over 14 amino acids. With 1 base removed from V and 3 bases from J, the gap between germline ends came to 7 bases. CDR1 and CDR2 from the germline V gene are SGHTA and FQGNSA. CDR3 protein: CASSLEAVNQPQHF. CDR3 DNA: TGTGCCAGCAGCTTAGAGGCGGTCAATCAGCCCCAGCATTTT. The full variable domain, with the rest looked up from reference TRBV7-2 and TRBJ1-5, is GAGVSQSPSNKVTEKGKDVELRCDPISGHTALYWYRQSLGQGLEFLIYFQGNSAPDKSGLPSDRFSAERTGGSVSTLTIQRTQQEDSAVYLCASSLEAVNQPQHFGDGTRLSIL.

The V and J genes are TRBV21-1 and TRBJ1-2; the table names TRBD1, a call not compared with the DNA. TRBV21-1 is marked as a pseudogene. The CDR3 extends over 17 amino acids. The CDR3 region is CASSKSGDRAINYGYTF. DNA for the CDR3: TGTGCCAGCAGCAAATCTGGGGACAGGGCCATTAACTATGGCTACACCTTC.

This clone showed up just once. V and J are TRBV9 and TRBJ2-1; 7 positions match TRBD2. Looked up from germline, CDR1 is SGDLS and CDR2 is YYNGEE. V dropped 3 bases and J dropped 7; count of bases not matched to a gene: 10. CDR3 length: 15 amino acids. The CDR3, as DNA: TGTGCCAGCAGCGGCACTGGGGGAGGGCTTAATGAGCAGTTCTTC. This gives the protein CASSGTGGGLNEQFF.

V is TRBV7-3 and J is TRBJ2-2; 10 nucleotides line up with TRBD2. The CDR3 runs to 17 residues. Germline CDR1 SGHTA, CDR2 FQGTGA. V lost 0 bases and J lost 4; bases outside the gene matches: 5. The CDR3, as DNA: TGTGCCAGCAGCTTAACGACGATAGCGGGGGGCACCGGGGAGCTGTTTTTT. Its translation is CASSLTTIAGGTGELFF.

The chain combines TRBV5-1 with TRBJ2-3; TRBD1 matches 10 bases. The CDR3 is 15 residues long. Germline V gene lookup returns CDR1 SGHRS and CDR2 YFSETQ. The trim removed 2 bases at V and 5 bases at J, leaving 5 bases unmatched. CDR3 bases: TGCGCCAGCAGCTTCGGGACAGGGGAGCGAGATACGCAGTATTTT. Translated, it gives CASSFGTGERDTQYF. The full variable domain, its missing parts supplied by reference TRBV5-1 and TRBJ2-3, is KAGVTQTPRYLIKTRGQQVTLSCSPISGHRSVSWYQQTPGQGLQFLFEYFSETQRNKGNFPGRFSGRQFSNSRSEMNVSTLELGDSALYLCASSFGTGERDTQYFGPGTRLTVL.

The chain has TRBV7-9 and TRBJ2-4; D might be TRBD2 (6 bases). The CDR3 is 15 amino acids. With 2 bases removed from V and 5 bases from J, the gap between germline ends came to 13 bases. The germline V gene has CDR1 SEHNR and CDR2 FQNEAQ (reference sequence). The chain's CDR3 is CASSLPRGSENIQYF. For the CDR3, the DNA is TGTGCCAGCAGCTTACCGCGGGGCTCGGAAAACATTCAGTACTTC.